The T cell receptor (beta chain) described here comes from a study of cytomegalovirus exposure and HLA in healthy donors. Study-level background: As released early, the data held about 85 million unique TCRs from HLA-typed donors.

Study observations and caveats: Later work found most CMV-associated TCR beta chains apparently HLA-restricted.

The V gene's germline CDR1 is SGHNT and CDR2 YYREEE (reference sequence). The ends were cut back, 3 bases at V and 7 bases at J, with 11 bases in the middle. The CDR3 loop spans 14 amino acids. The PCR contained 60 Vbeta and 13 Jbeta primers. This table comes from immunoSEQ multiplex PCR, and its TCRdb copy is limited to in-frame clones, with some not included. The sample records around 75,000 clones, around 78% being singletons. This clone was observed a single time. Its antigen is not identified. Sequences were obtained from PBMCs. This chain links TRBV5-4 with TRBJ1-6, with unresolved D. This receptor was taken from a man in his forties or fifties in good health and CMV-seronegative. The CDR3 DNA is TGTGCCAGCAGCTCGACTCTGCAGAATTCACCCCTCCACTTT. Protein sequence: CASSSTLQNSPLHF.